A single sample is the source of the 22 T cell receptor beta chains below, sequenced in a study of beta chain features in type 1 diabetes. Findings and limits, study-wide: Significant though moderate, a shortening of TCRB CDR3s appeared in all four CD4+ subsets of Type 1 diabetes patients.

No antigen has been identified for these receptors. The sequenced template was cDNA made from the entire isolated RNA. Data came from immunoSEQ multiplex PCR; TCRdb stores just in-frame clones and leaves some out. The table lists roughly 150,000 clones, roughly 9% of them singletons. Sample: central memory CD4+ T cells from blood. Receptor source: a woman in her twenties or thirties with type 1 diabetes.

This clone has only a few counts. The chain joins TRBV7-9 to TRBJ2-1, with TRBD2 matching over 14 bases. The CDR3 is 17 residues long. Trimming at V came to 3 bases and at J to 4 bases, leaving 5 bases not matched to a gene. Germline V CDR1 and CDR2: SEHNR, FQNEAQ (reference sequence). The CDR3 reads CASSLGTSGSGYNEQFF. CDR3 DNA: TGTGCCAGCAGCTTGGGGACTAGCGGGAGTGGGTACAATGAGCAGTTCTTC.

There are a few counts of this clone. CDR3 sequence (DNA): TGTGCCAGCAGTTACGTACAGCCGAACACCGGGGAGCTGTTTTTT. Translated: CASSYVQPNTGELFF. This sequence joins TRBV6-5 and TRBJ2-2; D is uncertain. The germline V and J ends were trimmed by 2 bases and 0 bases, with 7 bases remaining between them. CDR3 length: 15 residues. The germline V gene encodes CDR1 MNHEY and CDR2 SVGAGI.

Ten or more counts support this clone. V gene TRBV30 combines with J gene TRBJ1-5, with D perhaps TRBD1 (5 bases). CDR1 and CDR2 (germline): GTSNPN, SVGIG (reference sequence). The CDR3 length is 14 residues. V lost 7 bases and J 0 bases, leaving 13 bases between the germline ends. Written as DNA, the CDR3 is TGTGCCTTATCGACAGAAAATAGCAATCAGCCCCAGCATTTT. This translates into CALSTENSNQPQHF.

This clone was detected a few times. The gene calls are TRBV7-3 and TRBJ2-1; the D gene is possibly TRBD2 (6 bases). V was trimmed by 3 bases and J by 8 bases, leaving 14 bases between them. There are 14 residues in the CDR3. CDR1 and CDR2 from the germline V gene are SGHTA and FQGTGA. The CDR3 region is CASSFDSGYDEQFF. Written as DNA, the CDR3 is TGTGCCAGCAGCTTTGATAGCGGATATGATGAGCAGTTCTTC.

In this sample, this clone turned up many times. This chain joins TRBV4-1 and TRBJ2-2, with TRBD1 matching 7 bases. The germline gives CDR1 MGHRA, CDR2 YSYEKL. Losses at the gene ends were 6 bases for V and 8 bases for J; bases not matched to a gene: 9. This CDR3 is built from 14 residues. This CDR3 reads CASRRDSAKGELFF. Here the CDR3 DNA reads TGCGCCAGCAGACGGGACAGCGCTAAAGGGGAGCTGTTTTTT.

This clone was observed a handful of times. The genes are TRBV19 and TRBJ1-1; D is unclear. This CDR3 comprises 13 residues. V was clipped by 7 bases and J by 0 bases, with 9 bases between them. Germline assignment: CDR1 LNHDA and CDR2 SQIVND (reference sequence). The CDR3 region is CASTSVMNTEAFF. DNA of the CDR3: TGTGCCAGTACCTCAGTGATGAACACTGAAGCTTTCTTT.

DNA for the CDR3: TGCAGCGCCGCTGCCCTAATGCTGGGGGGCAATGAGCAGTTCTTC. Translated: CSAAALMLGGNEQFF. The genes are TRBV29-1 and TRBJ2-1; a weak D match, TRBD2 (6 bases). V dropped 7 bases and J dropped 6 bases, with 22 bases sitting between them. The CDR3 loop spans 15 amino acids. Germline loops: CDR1 SQVTM, CDR2 ANQGSEA.

This clone was observed a handful of times. Other nucleotide sequences in the sample specify the same CDR3. This chain links TRBV7-9 with TRBJ1-2; a weak D match, TRBD1 (6 bases). Between the trimmed V and J ends, which lost 5 bases and 4 bases, there was a span of 11 bases. There are 13 residues in the CDR3. The germline V gene has CDR1 SEHNR and CDR2 FQNEAQ (reference sequence). The CDR3 DNA is TGTGCCAGCAGCCTCCAGGGGACCTATGGCTACACCTTC. As protein: CASSLQGTYGYTF.

The rearrangement uses TRBV29-1 and TRBJ2-7; TRBD1 agrees at 8 bases. There are 14 residues in the CDR3. Germline loops: CDR1 SQVTM, CDR2 ANQGSEA. The CDR3 DNA reads as TGCAGACCTCTCGTAAGGACAGGGAAGTGCGAGCAGTACTTC. Translating gives CRPLVRTGKCEQYF.

In its sample, this clone was seen a few times. This chain connects TRBV7-2 to TRBJ2-5, with 11 nucleotides matching TRBD2. CDR1 SGHTA and CDR2 FQGNSA come from the germline V gene. The CDR3 is made up of 15 amino acids. V trimming: 1 base; J trimming: 4 bases; junction bases outside the gene matches: 2. The CDR3 spells CASSLVAGGPETQYF. The CDR3 nucleotides read TGTGCCAGCAGCTTAGTAGCGGGAGGGCCAGAGACCCAGTACTTC.

Of note for this clone: The sample has other DNA sequences that encode this CDR3 too. The chain links TRBV29-1 to TRBJ1-1; 10 nucleotides line up with TRBD1. Germline V gene data show CDR1 as SQVTM and CDR2 as ANQGSEA. The CDR3 is 12 residues long. Trimming removed 6 bases from V and 5 bases from J; junction bases left unmatched: 3. The CDR3 coding sequence is TGCAGCGTCCCGGGACAGGGGACTGAAGCTTTCTTT. Translated: CSVPGQGTEAFF.

This clone turned up a few times. J is TRBJ1-3 and V is TRBV30; D is ambiguous. The CDR3 runs to 15 residues. Between the trimmed V and J ends, which lost 4 bases and 1 base, there was a span of 14 bases. The germline V gene has CDR1 GTSNPN and CDR2 SVGIG (reference sequence). This CDR3 is CAWTREAGSGNTIYF. In nucleotides, the CDR3 is TGTGCCTGGACAAGGGAGGCAGGTTCTGGAAACACCATATATTTT.

Notes on this clone: This specimen includes other DNA sequences encoding the same CDR3. The rearrangement joins TRBV28 to TRBJ1-2, with 7 positions matching TRBD1. V lost 6 bases, J lost 4 bases, and 5 bases stayed unmatched. This CDR3 region has 13 residues. Looked up from germline, CDR1 is MDHEN and CDR2 is SYDVKM. The CDR3 sequence is CASRPGQSYGYTF. The CDR3 DNA is TGTGCCAGCAGACCGGGACAGAGCTATGGCTACACCTTC.

This clone has more than one count but fewer than ten. The chain uses TRBV6-5 and TRBJ1-2; TRBD1 matches 8 bases. V was pared by 6 bases and J by 2 bases, with 5 bases of the junction left unmatched. CDR1 and CDR2 from the germline V gene are MNHEY and SVGAGI. The CDR3 is 14 residues long. CDR3 nucleotide sequence: TGTGCCAGCAGAGAGGGACAGGCCAACTATGGCTACACCTTC. It yields the protein CASREGQANYGYTF.

The rearrangement uses TRBV7-3 and TRBJ1-1, with D perhaps matching TRBD1 (5 bases). From germline, CDR1 is SGHTA and CDR2 FQGTGA. The CDR3 has 13 residues. Between the trimmed V and J ends, which lost 5 bases and 1 base, there was a span of 8 bases. CDR3 amino acids: CASSQDTNTEAFF. Written as DNA, the CDR3 is TGTGCCAGCAGCCAGGACACGAACACTGAAGCTTTCTTT.

The chain recombines TRBV5-4 with TRBJ2-1, with D maybe TRBD2 (6 bases). Trimming stripped 1 base from V and 6 bases from J, with 17 bases between. CDR1 SGHNT and CDR2 YYREEE come from the germline V gene (reference sequence). This CDR3 region has 16 residues. In nucleotides, the CDR3 is TGTGCCAGCAGCTTGTTTTCTCTAGCGCCTGTCAATGAGCAGTTCTTC. The encoded protein is CASSLFSLAPVNEQFF.

This clone appeared a few times. At the DNA level, this CDR3 is encoded by other sequences in the same sample as well. This chain connects TRBV28 to TRBJ2-7; 9 nucleotides agree with TRBD2. The germline gives CDR1 MDHEN, CDR2 SYDVKM. The CDR3 has 12 amino acids. Losses at the gene ends were 8 bases for V and 6 bases for J; bases not matched to a gene: 5. The CDR3 bases are TGTGCCAGCTCTGGACTAGCGCGCGAGCAGTACTTC. It translates to CASSGLAREQYF. The variable domain in full, with the rest retrieved from reference TRBV28 and TRBJ2-7, is DVKVTQSSRYLVKRTGEKVFLECVQDMDHENMFWYRQDPGLGLRLIYFSYDVKMKEKGDIPEGYSVSREKKERFSLILESASTNQTSMYLCASSGLAREQYFGPGTRLTVT.

The V gene is TRBV7-2, the J gene TRBJ1-1; D not certain. CDR1 is SGHTA and CDR2 is FQGNSA in the germline V gene. The CDR3 consists of 13 residues. Trimming removed 2 bases from V and 4 bases from J, with 8 bases in between. The CDR3 loop is CASSLSYGTEAFF. The CDR3, as DNA: TGTGCCAGCAGCTTATCATACGGCACTGAAGCTTTCTTT.

This clone has only a few counts. The chain combines TRBV7-3 with TRBJ2-7; maybe TRBD1 (7 bases). The CDR3 consists of 13 residues. The germline V and J ends were trimmed by 5 bases and 5 bases, with 13 bases remaining between them. The germline V gene encodes CDR1 SGHTA and CDR2 FQGTGA. The CDR3: CASSQDRRDEQYF. The CDR3 DNA reads as TGTGCCAGCAGCCAGGACAGGAGGGACGAGCAGTACTTC.

This clone occurred many times. J is TRBJ2-7 and V is TRBV18; TRBD1 aligns across 12 bases. The germline CDR1 and CDR2 sequences are KGHSH and LQKENI. V gave up 6 bases and J gave up 7 bases; unmatched junction bases: 7. This CDR3 is 14 amino acids long. The CDR3 here is CASSPGQGAREQYF. Written as DNA, the CDR3 is TGTGCCAGCTCCCCGGGACAGGGGGCGCGGGAGCAGTACTTC.

The chain has TRBV2 and TRBJ1-1; D unclear. V was shortened by 3 bases and J by 1 base, with 6 bases between the two germline ends. Germline values: CDR1 SNHLY, CDR2 FYNNEI. The CDR3 runs to 13 residues. The CDR3 is CASSDESNTEAFF. In DNA form, the CDR3 reads TGTGCCAGCAGTGACGAGTCGAACACTGAAGCTTTCTTT.

This clone was seen a handful of times. This sequence joins TRBV11-2 and TRBJ2-5, with 7 bases identical to TRBD1. Germline V lookup: CDR1 SGHAT, CDR2 FQNNGV. The CDR3 covers 13 residues. The junction had 2 bases not matched to a gene; V was cut back by 5 bases and J by 2 bases. DNA for the CDR3: TGTGCCAGCAGCCGGGACAGTCAAGAGACCCAGTACTTC. Amino acids: CASSRDSQETQYF.